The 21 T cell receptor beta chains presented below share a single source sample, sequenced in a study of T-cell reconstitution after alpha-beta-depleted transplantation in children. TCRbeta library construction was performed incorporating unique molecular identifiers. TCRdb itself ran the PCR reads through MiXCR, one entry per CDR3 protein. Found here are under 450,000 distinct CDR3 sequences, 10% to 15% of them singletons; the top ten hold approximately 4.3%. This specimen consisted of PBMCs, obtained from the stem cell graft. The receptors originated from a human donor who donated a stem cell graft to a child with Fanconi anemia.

As DNA, the CDR3 is TGTGCCAGCAGCTCCGGTGGGGGAGACACTGAAGCTTTCTTT. Its translation is CASSSGGGDTEAFF. The chain carries TRBV7-9 and TRBJ1-1, with D maybe TRBD1 (5 bases). The germline V gene has CDR1 SEHNR and CDR2 FQNEAQ (reference sequence). V was pared by 4 bases and J by 3 bases, with 12 bases between. The CDR3 runs 14 residues.

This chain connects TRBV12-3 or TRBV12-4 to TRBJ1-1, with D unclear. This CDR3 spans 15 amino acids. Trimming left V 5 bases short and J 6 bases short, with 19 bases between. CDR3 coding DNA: TGTGCCAGCAGTCCTCCCAGACGGCGCGGGGCTGAAGCTTTCTTT. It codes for CASSPPRRRGAEAFF.

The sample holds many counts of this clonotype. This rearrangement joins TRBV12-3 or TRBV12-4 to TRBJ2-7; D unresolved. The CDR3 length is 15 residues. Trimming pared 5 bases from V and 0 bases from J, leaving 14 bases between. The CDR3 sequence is CASSQMEPASYEQYF. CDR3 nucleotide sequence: TGTGCCAGCAGTCAAATGGAGCCGGCCTCCTACGAGCAGTACTTC.

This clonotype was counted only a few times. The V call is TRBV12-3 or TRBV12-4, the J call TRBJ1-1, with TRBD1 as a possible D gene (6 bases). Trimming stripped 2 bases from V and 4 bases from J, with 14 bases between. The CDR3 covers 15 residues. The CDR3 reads CASSLRQGRSTEAFF. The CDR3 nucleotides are TGTGCCAGCAGTTTAAGGCAGGGGAGGTCCACTGAAGCTTTCTTT.

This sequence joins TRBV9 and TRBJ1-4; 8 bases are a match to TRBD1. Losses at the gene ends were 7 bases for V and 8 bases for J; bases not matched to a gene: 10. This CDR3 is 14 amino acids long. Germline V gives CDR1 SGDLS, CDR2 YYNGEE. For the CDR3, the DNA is TGTGCCAGCGGGGCGACAGGGGATAGCGAAAAACTGTTTTTT. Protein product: CASGATGDSEKLFF.

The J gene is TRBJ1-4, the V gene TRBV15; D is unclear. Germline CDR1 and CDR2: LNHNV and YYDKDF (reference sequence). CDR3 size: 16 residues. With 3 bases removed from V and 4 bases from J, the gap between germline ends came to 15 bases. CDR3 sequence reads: CATSRVLPSYNEKLFF. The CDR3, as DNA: TGTGCCACCAGCAGGGTTCTGCCGTCCTATAATGAAAAACTGTTTTTT.

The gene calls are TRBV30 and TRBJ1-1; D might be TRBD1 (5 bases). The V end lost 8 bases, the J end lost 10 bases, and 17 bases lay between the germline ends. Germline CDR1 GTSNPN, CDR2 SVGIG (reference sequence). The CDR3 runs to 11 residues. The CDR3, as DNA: TGTGCCGTTACACTACCCCAGGGAGCTTTCTTT. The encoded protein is CAVTLPQGAFF.

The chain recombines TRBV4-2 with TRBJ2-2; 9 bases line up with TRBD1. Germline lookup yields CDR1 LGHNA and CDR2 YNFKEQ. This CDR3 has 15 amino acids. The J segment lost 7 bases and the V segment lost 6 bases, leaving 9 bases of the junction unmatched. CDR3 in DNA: TGTGCCAGCAGTTCCGGGGACAGGGAGAACGGGGAGCTGTTTTTT. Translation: CASSSGDRENGELFF.

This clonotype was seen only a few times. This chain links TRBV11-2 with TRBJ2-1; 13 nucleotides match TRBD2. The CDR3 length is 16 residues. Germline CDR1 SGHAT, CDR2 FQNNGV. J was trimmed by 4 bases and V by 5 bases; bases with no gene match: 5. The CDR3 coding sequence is TGTGCCAGCAGCCAGACTAGCGGGGGGCCATACAATGAGCAGTTCTTC. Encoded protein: CASSQTSGGPYNEQFF.

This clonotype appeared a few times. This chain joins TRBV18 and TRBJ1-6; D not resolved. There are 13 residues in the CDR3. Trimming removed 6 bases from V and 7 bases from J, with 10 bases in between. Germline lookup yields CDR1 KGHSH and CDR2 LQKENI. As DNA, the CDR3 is TGTGCCAGCTCGGAACAGACCAATTCACCCCTCCACTTT. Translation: CASSEQTNSPLHF.

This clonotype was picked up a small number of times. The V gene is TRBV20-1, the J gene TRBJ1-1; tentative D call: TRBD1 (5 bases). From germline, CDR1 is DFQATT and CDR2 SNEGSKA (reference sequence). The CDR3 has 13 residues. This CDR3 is CRTRRGLNTEAFF. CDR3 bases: TGCAGGACAAGACGGGGCCTGAACACTGAAGCTTTCTTT.

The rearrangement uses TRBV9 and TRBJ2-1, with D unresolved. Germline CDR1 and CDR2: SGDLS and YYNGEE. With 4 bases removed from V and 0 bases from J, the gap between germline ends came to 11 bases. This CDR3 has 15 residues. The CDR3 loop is CASSPKAPSYNEQFF. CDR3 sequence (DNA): TGTGCCAGCAGCCCCAAGGCCCCCTCCTACAATGAGCAGTTCTTC.

CDR3 in amino acids: CASSQSGTNEQFF. The CDR3, as DNA: TGTGCCAGCAGCCAGTCAGGGACCAATGAGCAGTTCTTC. The chain is built from TRBV4-2 and TRBJ2-1; either TRBD1 or TRBD2 may supply D (5 bases each). Trimming shortened V by 3 bases and J by 6 bases, and 9 bases separated the two germline ends. The germline CDR1 and CDR2 sequences are LGHNA and YNFKEQ. The CDR3 contains 13 residues.

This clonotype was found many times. Written as DNA, the CDR3 is TGTGCCAGCAGCTTGGGTAACGTAATCAGCTCTGGGGCCAACGTCCTGACTTTC. Protein: CASSLGNVISSGANVLTF. The chain combines TRBV5-6 with TRBJ2-6; D call uncertain. Trimming cost V 0 bases and J 0 bases, with 13 bases left between them. The CDR3 contains 18 residues. Germline-derived CDR1 and CDR2 are SGHDT and YYEEEE.

The DNA for the CDR3 is TGCAGCGTGACTAGATCCGACAGGGGAGGCTACACCTTC. It translates to CSVTRSDRGGYTF. This chain connects TRBV29-1 to TRBJ1-2; TRBD1 matches at 8 bases. Losses at the gene ends were 6 bases for V and 8 bases for J; bases not matched to a gene: 11. Germline V gives CDR1 SQVTM, CDR2 ANQGSEA. This CDR3 contains 13 residues.

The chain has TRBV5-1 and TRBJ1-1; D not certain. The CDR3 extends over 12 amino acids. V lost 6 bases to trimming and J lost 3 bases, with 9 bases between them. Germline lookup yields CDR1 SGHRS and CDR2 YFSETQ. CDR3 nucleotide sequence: TGCGCCAGCAAGGGCGACTACACTGAAGCTTTCTTT. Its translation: CASKGDYTEAFF.

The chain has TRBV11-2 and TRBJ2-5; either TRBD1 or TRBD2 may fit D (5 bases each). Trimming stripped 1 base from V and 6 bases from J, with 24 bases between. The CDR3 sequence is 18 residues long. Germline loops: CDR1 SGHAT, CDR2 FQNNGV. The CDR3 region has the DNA TGTGCCAGCAGCTTAGGGGGGACGGGCACAGGTAGAGAAAAGACCCAGTACTTC. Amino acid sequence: CASSLGGTGTGREKTQYF.

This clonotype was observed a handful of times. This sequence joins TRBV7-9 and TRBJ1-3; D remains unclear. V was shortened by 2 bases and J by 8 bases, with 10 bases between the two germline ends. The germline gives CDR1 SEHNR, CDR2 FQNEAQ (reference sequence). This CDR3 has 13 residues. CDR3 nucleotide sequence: TGTGCCAGCAGCTTATGGTCCCCGGACACCATATATTTT. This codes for CASSLWSPDTIYF.

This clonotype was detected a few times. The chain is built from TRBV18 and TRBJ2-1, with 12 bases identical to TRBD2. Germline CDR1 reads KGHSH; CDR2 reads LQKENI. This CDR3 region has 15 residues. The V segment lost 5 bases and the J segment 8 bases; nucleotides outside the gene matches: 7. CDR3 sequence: CASSSSGGASDEQFF. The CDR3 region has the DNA TGTGCCAGCTCATCTAGCGGGGGGGCCTCGGATGAGCAGTTCTTC.

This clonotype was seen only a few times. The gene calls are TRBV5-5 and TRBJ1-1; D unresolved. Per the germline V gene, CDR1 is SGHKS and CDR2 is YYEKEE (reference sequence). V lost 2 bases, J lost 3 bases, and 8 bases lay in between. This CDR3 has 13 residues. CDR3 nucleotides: TGTGCCAGCAGCTTAACGCCTGACACTGAAGCTTTCTTT. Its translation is CASSLTPDTEAFF. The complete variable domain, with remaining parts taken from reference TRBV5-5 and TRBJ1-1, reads DAGVTQSPTHLIKTRGQQVTLRCSPISGHKSVSWYQQVLGQGPQFIFQYYEKEERGRGNFPDRFSARQFPNYSSELNVNALLLGDSALYLCASSLTPDTEAFFGQGTRLTVV.

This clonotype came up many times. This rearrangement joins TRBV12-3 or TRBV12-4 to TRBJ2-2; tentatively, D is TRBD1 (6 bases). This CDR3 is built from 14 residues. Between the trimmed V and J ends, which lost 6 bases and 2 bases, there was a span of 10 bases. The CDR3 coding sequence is TGTGCCAGCAGGAGACAGGAAAACACCGGGGAGCTGTTTTTT. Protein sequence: CASRRQENTGELFF.